The rows below give T cell receptor beta chains drawn from one sample of a study of cytomegalovirus exposure and HLA in healthy donors. The method was immunoSEQ multiplex PCR; TCRdb's version includes in-frame clones alone and lacks a portion of them. The data show about 180,000 clones, with more than 70% seen just once and 1.3% to 1.5% held by the top ten. The source material was PBMCs. The source of these receptors is a girl under 18 in good health and CMV-seropositive. The CDR3 runs from the conserved cysteine through the conserved F or W. The order of the fields is J gene, clone size, D gene, V gene, CDR3 protein, CDR3 DNA. D genes are given only for firm matches. Not all rows give a size; the values are once, few, many and, for expanded clones, a class.

TRBJ2-4 | - | - | TRBV4-2 | CASSQDRSGAKNIQYF | TGTGCCAGCAGCCAAGACCGGAGTGGCGCTAAAAACATTCAGTACTTC
TRBJ2-1 | - | - | TRBV21-1 | CASSKGGLDISEGNEQFF | TGTGCCAGCAGCAAAGGGGGACTAGATATTTCGGAGGGAAATGAGCAGTTCTTC
TRBJ2-3 | few | TRBD2 | TRBV19 | CASSIGTSPDTQYF | TGTGCCAGTAGTATAGGGACTAGCCCAGATACGCAGTATTTT
TRBJ2-7 | - | TRBD2 | TRBV29-1 | CSVVRASGASSYEQYF | TGCAGCGTCGTGCGGGCTAGCGGAGCTAGCTCCTACGAGCAGTACTTC
TRBJ1-2 | - | - | TRBV7-2 | CASSLDWAGYTF | TGTGCCAGCAGCTTAGACTGGGCTGGCTACACCTTC
TRBJ2-7 | - | - | TRBV29-1 | CSARRGVDPTYEQYF | TGCAGCGCCCGTCGCGGGGTGGACCCTACCTACGAGCAGTACTTC
TRBJ1-1 | - | - | TRBV29-1 | CSVGGRLNTEAFF | TGCAGCGTTGGTGGCAGGCTGAACACTGAAGCTTTCTTT
TRBJ2-2 | - | TRBD1 | TRBV7-2 | CASSKRTGPGELFF | TGTGCCAGCAGCAAACGGACAGGGCCCGGGGAGCTGTTTTTT
TRBJ1-5 | - | TRBD1 | TRBV27 | CASRLWGGQGDNQPQHF | TGTGCCAGCAGACTATGGGGGGGACAGGGAGACAATCAGCCCCAGCATTTT
TRBJ2-3 | - | - | TRBV19 | CASKGHSTDTQYF | TGTGCCAGTAAGGGACATAGCACAGATACGCAGTATTTT
TRBJ1-1 | - | - | TRBV19 | CASSSLPGNTEAFF | TGTGCCAGTAGTTCTCTACCAGGGAACACTGAAGCTTTCTTT
TRBJ2-3 | - | TRBD2 | TRBV10-3 | CAIAGGTDTQYF | TGTGCCATCGCGGGGGGCACAGATACGCAGTATTTT
TRBJ1-3 | few | - | TRBV30 | CAWSVTRTAKTIRNTIYF | TGTGCCTGGAGTGTTACGAGGACAGCCAAGACCATACGGAACACCATATATTTT
TRBJ2-5 | few | TRBD2 | TRBV19 | CASSMSGAQETQYF | TGTGCCAGTAGTATGAGCGGGGCGCAAGAGACCCAGTACTTC
TRBJ1-5 | - | - | TRBV7-5 | CARSPDIVQPQHF | TGTGCCAGAAGCCCGGACATCGTTCAGCCCCAGCATTTT
TRBJ1-4 | - | - | TRBV6-5 | CASSYSRGNEKLFF | TGTGCCAGCAGTTACTCAAGGGGGAATGAAAAACTGTTTTTT
TRBJ2-1 | few | TRBD2 | TRBV19 | CASTGGSTYNEQFF | TGTGCCAGTACGGGCGGGAGTACCTACAATGAGCAGTTCTTC
TRBJ2-5 | - | - | TRBV7-7 | CASSPSDGGWGETRYF | TGTGCTAGCAGCCCTAGTGACGGCGGGTGGGGTGAGACCCGGTACTTC
TRBJ1-1 | - | - | TRBV5-1 | CASSLEGAPSNTEAFF | TGCGCCAGCAGCTTGGAAGGGGCCCCTTCGAACACTGAAGCTTTCTTT
TRBJ1-2 | - | - | TRBV23-1 | CASSRWGQSGYTF | TGCGCCAGCAGTCGGTGGGGGCAGAGTGGCTACACCTTC
TRBJ2-7 | once | TRBD2 | TRBV4-1 | CASSQDGGRETYEQYF | TGCGCCAGCAGCCAAGATGGAGGGAGGGAGACCTACGAGCAGTACTTC
TRBJ2-5 | - | - | TRBV28 | CASSGWGNGSETQYF | TGTGCCAGCTCTGGGTGGGGAAACGGGAGTGAGACCCAGTACTTC
TRBJ2-7 | - | TRBD1 | TRBV7-9 | CASSSDREDYEQYF | TGTGCCAGCAGCTCGGACAGGGAGGACTACGAGCAGTACTTC
TRBJ1-4 | - | - | TRBV6-4 | CASSDREGEKLFF | TGTGCCAGCAGTGACAGGGAGGGCGAAAAACTGTTTTTT
TRBJ2-7 | - | TRBD2 | TRBV5-1 | CASSLIPVGTSGNYEQYF | TGCGCCAGCAGCCTAATTCCCGTCGGGACTAGCGGGAACTACGAGCAGTACTTC
TRBJ2-7 | - | - | TRBV18 | CASSPPTVTYEQYF | TGTGCCAGCTCACCACCCACAGTTACCTACGAGCAGTACTTC
TRBJ2-1 | - | - | TRBV6-5 | CASSSTASSYNEQFF | TGTGCCAGCAGTTCGACTGCGAGCTCCTACAATGAGCAGTTCTTC
TRBJ2-1 | - | TRBD2 | TRBV10-3 | CAISKTSGRGPGYNEQFF | TGTGCCATCAGTAAGACTAGCGGGAGGGGTCCGGGCTACAATGAGCAGTTCTTC
TRBJ1-5 | - | TRBD1 | TRBV30 | CAWSLGGGQPQHF | TGTGCCTGGAGTTTAGGGGGCGGTCAGCCCCAGCATTTT
TRBJ1-2 | - | - | TRBV5-4 | CASSNPGGRVYGYTF | TGTGCCAGCAGCAATCCCGGGGGGCGCGTCTATGGCTACACCTTC
TRBJ1-1 | - | TRBD1 | TRBV5-4 | CASSQGGETEAFF | TGTGCCAGCAGCCAAGGGGGCGAGACTGAAGCTTTCTTT
TRBJ2-5 | - | - | TRBV29-1 | CSAMTGPRETQYF | TGCAGCGCTATGACAGGACCTAGGGAGACCCAGTACTTC
TRBJ2-7 | - | - | TRBV5-6 | CASSFSLLSSYEQYF | TGTGCCAGCAGCTTTTCTCTTTTGAGCTCCTACGAGCAGTACTTC
TRBJ2-3 | - | - | TRBV4-3 | CASSQGRGSTDTQYF | TGCGCCAGCAGCCAAGGGAGGGGTAGCACAGATACGCAGTATTTT
TRBJ1-5 | - | - | TRBV7-2 | CASTPSRDNQPQHF | TGTGCCAGCACCCCGAGCAGGGATAATCAGCCCCAGCATTTT
TRBJ2-7 | - | TRBD1 | TRBV6-5 | CASSYRGQGPYEQYF | TGTGCCAGCAGTTACAGGGGACAGGGGCCCTACGAGCAGTACTTC
TRBJ1-2 | few | - | TRBV4-2 | CASSHYGGSANYGYTF | TGTGCCAGCAGCCATTACGGAGGATCCGCTAACTATGGCTACACCTTC
TRBJ2-1 | - | - | TRBV29-1 | CSVELDEQFF | TGCAGCGTTGAATTAGATGAGCAGTTCTTC
TRBJ1-5 | - | - | TRBV15 | CATSSSQGINQPQHF | TGTGCCACCAGCAGTAGTCAGGGGATCAATCAGCCCCAGCATTTT
TRBJ1-2 | - | - | TRBV15 | CATSRVSPYGYTF | TGTGCCACCAGCAGAGTTAGTCCCTATGGCTACACCTTC
TRBJ1-1 | - | - | TRBV18 | CASSWTEDTEAFF | TGTGCCAGCTCGTGGACAGAAGACACTGAAGCTTTCTTT
TRBJ2-7 | - | - | TRBV27 | CASSLSPDSLYEQYF | TGTGCCAGCAGTTTATCGCCCGACAGTCTCTACGAGCAGTACTTC
TRBJ1-2 | - | TRBD1 | TRBV18 | CASSPRDSYGYTF | TGTGCCAGCTCACCTAGGGACAGCTATGGCTACACCTTC
TRBJ2-1 | - | - | TRBV7-3 | CASSRSLGFGEGLAGGEQFF | -
TRBJ2-7 | - | - | TRBV5-4 | CASSPDTVRSYEQYF | TGTGCCAGCAGTCCGGACACCGTGCGCTCCTACGAGCAGTACTTC
TRBJ1-2 | once | TRBD1 | TRBV7-6 | CASSSSPEGAGGYTF | TGTGCCAGCAGCTCCTCCCCGGAGGGGGCAGGTGGCTACACCTTC
TRBJ2-1 | once | TRBD2 | TRBV10-1 | CASSAGSGSWQFF | TGCGCCAGCAGTGCAGGTAGCGGGAGCTGGCAGTTCTTC
TRBJ2-7 | once | - | TRBV15 | CATSRDRVGGAGEQYF | TGTGCCACCAGCAGAGATCGTGTGGGGGGGGCGGGCGAGCAGTACTTC
TRBJ1-5 | once | - | TRBV5-6 | CASSPGGNQPQHF | TGTGCCAGCAGCCCGGGGGGTAATCAGCCCCAGCATTTT
TRBJ1-1 | few | - | TRBV30 | CAWSRLSPNTEAFF | TGTGCCTGGAGTAGACTTAGTCCGAACACTGAAGCTTTCTTT
TRBJ2-7 | - | TRBD1 | TRBV7-9 | CASSQHQGQERYEQYF | TGTGCCAGCAGCCAGCACCAGGGACAGGAGCGATACGAGCAGTACTTC
TRBJ2-7 | - | - | TRBV5-1 | CASSLGQVLTYEQYF | TGCGCCAGCAGCTTGGGGCAGGTCCTGACCTACGAGCAGTACTTC
TRBJ2-5 | - | TRBD2 | TRBV29-1 | CSVDGGSAETQYF | TGCAGCGTTGACGGCGGGAGTGCCGAGACCCAGTACTTC
TRBJ2-5 | once | TRBD1 | TRBV5-8 | CASSLVTGRRETQYF | TGTGCCAGCAGCTTGGTGACAGGGAGAAGAGAGACCCAGTACTTC
TRBJ2-3 | - | TRBD2 | TRBV5-1 | CASSRTERGGRTDTQYF | TGCGCCAGCAGCCGAACCGAGCGGGGTGGGCGCACAGATACGCAGTATTTT
TRBJ1-1 | once | - | TRBV4-1 | CASSQGRKVTEAFF | TGCGCCAGCAGCCAAGGCAGGAAGGTCACTGAAGCTTTCTTT
TRBJ1-2 | few | - | TRBV5-4 | CASSIGQGLLNYGYTF | TGTGCCAGCAGCATTGGCCAGGGCCTTCTTAACTATGGCTACACCTTC
TRBJ2-5 | - | TRBD2 | TRBV19 | CASSLGLAGQETQYF | TGTGCCAGTAGTTTGGGACTAGCGGGGCAAGAGACCCAGTACTTC
TRBJ2-6 | - | TRBD2 | TRBV25-1 | CASSEYGGSGANVLTF | TGTGCCAGCAGTGAATACGGGGGGTCTGGGGCCAACGTCCTGACTTTC
TRBJ2-7 | - | TRBD2 | TRBV19 | CASSMSAAGGEYSYEQYF | TGTGCCAGTAGTATGTCAGCAGCGGGAGGGGAATACTCCTACGAGCAGTACTTC